This T cell receptor (beta chain) was retrieved from a study of T-cell reconstitution after alpha-beta-depleted transplantation in children. This clonotype was counted many times. Unique molecular identifiers were built into the TCRbeta library. MiXCR was run by TCRdb on the PCR reads, yielding one entry per CDR3 protein. The sample lists about 72,000 distinct CDR3 sequences, 5.5% to 7.5% occurring once. Trimming cost V 3 bases and J 3 bases, with 11 bases left between them. The CDR3 runs to 14 residues. This receptor was obtained from a human donor who donated a stem cell graft to a child with acute lymphoblastic leukemia. V gene TRBV12-3 or TRBV12-4 combines with J gene TRBJ1-1, with D tentatively TRBD1 (5 bases). This material consisted of PBMCs from the stem cell graft donor, taken from the stem cell graft. Written as DNA, the CDR3 is TGTGCCAGCAGTTTCTCGGGGGTGGACACTGAAGCTTTCTTT. Its protein product is CASSFSGVDTEAFF.